This T cell receptor (beta chain) was identified in a study of blood T cell repertoires in COVID-19. About the study: The United States, Italy and Spain provided the acute and convalescent COVID-19 samples. From T cells, B-cell-depleted T cells, or PBMCs came the material, which was cDNA or gDNA.

Original processing notes: Reference gene primers were amplified, and this amplification served to estimate nucleated cell counts. The method was immunoSEQ multiplex PCR; TCRdb's version includes in-frame clones alone and lacks a portion of them. The V and J calls and clone size were taken over from that table, and D and trimming were inferred from the DNA. Of about 190,000 clones listed, around 80% are singletons. From germline, CDR1 is SQVTM and CDR2 ANQGSEA. V was clipped by 3 bases and J by 4 bases; unmatched bases: 1. This CDR3 spans 13 amino acids. The specimen was peripheral blood. The source is a man aged 55 to 70 with acute or convalescent COVID-19. The rearrangement joins TRBV29-1 to TRBJ1-2, with 11 bases fitting TRBD1. CDR3 residues: CSVDGQGAYGYTF. In DNA form, the CDR3 reads TGCAGCGTTGATGGACAGGGGGCCTATGGCTACACCTTC.